These T cell receptor beta chains were read from a single sample in a study of lymphopenia after photon versus proton radiotherapy. Measured with immunoSEQ multiplex PCR; TCRdb has only the in-frame clones, and not every one. Altogether around 29,000 clones are present, 85% to 90% being singletons, with the ten largest covering more than 45%. Sequencing used peripheral blood, obtained from a patient treated with proton-based radiotherapy. These receptors all stem from a woman aged 55 to 70 with cholangiocarcinoma. Some clones in this sample may be carry-over from other donors' samples. The CDR3 runs from the conserved cysteine through the conserved F or W. The D gene is left open where the match is weak. Size is stated for part of the rows, as once, few or many counts, or as a class when the clone is expanded.

v_call: TRBV7-9
j_call: TRBJ2-1
clone_size: NA
d_call: TRBD2
cdr3_length: 17
cdr3_aa: CASSFLSGTSGRDEQFF
cdr3_nt: TGTGCCAGCAGCTTCCTATCCGGGACTAGCGGGAGAGATGAGCAGTTCTTC

v_call: TRBV19
j_call: TRBJ1-3
clone_size: NA
d_call: NA
cdr3_length: 16
cdr3_aa: CASSPLGGSSGNTIYF
cdr3_nt: TGTGCCAGTAGTCCCTTGGGAGGGAGCTCTGGAAACACCATATATTTT

v_call: TRBV11-3
j_call: TRBJ2-2
clone_size: few
d_call: NA
cdr3_length: 14
cdr3_aa: CASSPRGANGELFF
cdr3_nt: TGTGCCAGCAGCCCGAGAGGGGCGAACGGGGAGCTGTTTTTT

v_call: TRBV5-1
j_call: TRBJ2-5
clone_size: NA
d_call: NA
cdr3_length: 14
cdr3_aa: CASSLVDTQETQYF
cdr3_nt: TGCGCCAGCAGCTTGGTCGATACCCAAGAGACCCAGTACTTC

v_call: TRBV6-5
j_call: TRBJ2-7
clone_size: NA
d_call: NA
cdr3_length: 15
cdr3_aa: CASSPTPVGLHEQYF
cdr3_nt: TGTGCCAGCAGTCCCACTCCAGTAGGACTCCACGAGCAGTACTTC

v_call: TRBV10-2
j_call: TRBJ2-1
clone_size: NA
d_call: TRBD2
cdr3_length: 15
cdr3_aa: CASSDPQPSGNEQFF
cdr3_nt: TGCGCCAGCAGTGATCCCCAGCCTAGCGGCAATGAGCAGTTCTTC

v_call: TRBV30
j_call: TRBJ1-1
clone_size: NA
d_call: NA
cdr3_length: 13
cdr3_aa: CAWSVVVGAGAFF
cdr3_nt: TGTGCCTGGAGTGTAGTGGTGGGGGCAGGGGCTTTCTTT

v_call: TRBV5-4
j_call: TRBJ2-2
clone_size: NA
d_call: NA
cdr3_length: 13
cdr3_aa: CASSLVGVGELFF
cdr3_nt: TGTGCCAGCAGCTTGGTCGGCGTCGGGGAGCTGTTTTTT

v_call: TRBV7-2
j_call: TRBJ2-7
clone_size: NA
d_call: NA
cdr3_length: 12
cdr3_aa: CASKGSSYEQYF
cdr3_nt: TGTGCCAGCAAGGGTTCATCCTACGAGCAGTACTTC

v_call: TRBV6-5
j_call: TRBJ1-2
clone_size: NA
d_call: NA
cdr3_length: 13
cdr3_aa: CASSSPENYGYTF
cdr3_nt: TGTGCCAGCAGTTCCCCGGAGAACTATGGCTACACCTTC

v_call: TRBV28
j_call: TRBJ1-2
clone_size: NA
d_call: TRBD1
cdr3_length: 15
cdr3_aa: CASSSHPGGGYLYTF
cdr3_nt: TGTGCCAGCAGTTCGCACCCGGGAGGGGGCTACCTCTACACCTTC

v_call: TRBV5-4
j_call: TRBJ2-3
clone_size: NA
d_call: TRBD2
cdr3_length: 16
cdr3_aa: CASSPLAGGATDTQYF
cdr3_nt: TGTGCCAGCAGCCCCCTAGCGGGAGGTGCCACAGATACGCAGTATTTT

v_call: TRBV27
j_call: TRBJ1-4
clone_size: NA
d_call: NA
cdr3_length: 16
cdr3_aa: CASSSDRVTTNEKLFF
cdr3_nt: TGTGCCAGCAGTTCCGACAGAGTTACAACTAATGAAAAACTGTTTTTT

v_call: TRBV7-9
j_call: TRBJ2-5
clone_size: NA
d_call: TRBD2
cdr3_length: 18
cdr3_aa: CASSLGLAGAGPQETQYF
cdr3_nt: TGTGCCAGCAGCCTGGGACTAGCGGGCGCGGGGCCCCAAGAGACCCAGTACTTC